These 18 T cell receptor beta chains originate from one sample sequenced in a study of radiotherapy plus CTLA-4 blockade in lung cancer. The assay was immunoSEQ multiplex PCR, and TCRdb's table has in-frame clones only and misses some. The data hold approximately 19,000 clones, with about 82% observed a single time. The source material was peripheral blood, sampled from a patient treated with radiotherapy plus ipilimumab. The receptor set was obtained from a human donor with non-small cell lung cancer whose response to radiotherapy plus ipilimumab could not be evaluated.

The chain combines TRBV6-1 with TRBJ2-2, with a possible D match to TRBD1 (5 bases). From germline, CDR1 is MNHNS and CDR2 SASEGT. The CDR3 has 14 residues. Trimming took off 10 bases at V and 0 bases at J, with 12 bases between the two ends. CDR3 in DNA: TGTGCCACCAAGGGGATATCGAACACCGGGGAGCTGTTTTTT. Protein: CATKGISNTGELFF.

This chain uses TRBV10-3 with TRBJ2-1, with 10 bases aligning to TRBD1. V shed 10 bases, J shed 5 bases, and the junction held 5 bases outside the gene matches. From germline, CDR1 is ENHRY and CDR2 SYGVKD. The CDR3 runs 13 residues. CDR3 loop: CATRGQGNNEQFF. CDR3 nucleotides: TGTGCCACCCGGGGACAGGGGAACAATGAGCAGTTCTTC.

This chain links TRBV10-1 with TRBJ2-2; tentative D call: TRBD1 (5 bases). This CDR3 has 12 residues. Germline loops: CDR1 WNHNN, CDR2 SYGVQD (reference sequence). The ends were cut back, 8 bases at V and 6 bases at J, with 10 bases in the middle. CDR3 DNA sequence: TGCGCCAGCTCCCCAGGGCCCGGGGAGCTGTTTTTT. This sequence encodes CASSPGPGELFF.

J is TRBJ1-3 and V is TRBV28, with 8 bases aligning to TRBD1. Germline V gene data show CDR1 as MDHEN and CDR2 as SYDVKM. V lost 8 bases and J lost 1; bases outside the gene matches: 10. This CDR3 has 16 residues. CDR3 sequence (DNA): TGTGCCAGCCAGGGGGCGGGGGCAGCATCTGGAAACACCATATATTTT. It codes for CASQGAGAASGNTIYF. Full variable domain (remainder filled in from reference TRBV28 and TRBJ1-3): DVKVTQSSRYLVKRTGEKVFLECVQDMDHENMFWYRQDPGLGLRLIYFSYDVKMKEKGDIPEGYSVSREKKERFSLILESASTNQTSMYLCASQGAGAASGNTIYFGEGSWLTVV.

This clone was observed once. V usage is TRBV4-2 and J usage is TRBJ2-2, with 7 bases matching TRBD1. Germline V gene data show CDR1 as LGHNA and CDR2 as YNFKEQ. With V trimmed by 4 bases and J by 5 bases, 7 bases remained unmatched. The CDR3 totals 15 residues. The CDR3 spells CASSPTGEVTGELFF. In DNA form, the CDR3 reads TGTGCCAGCAGCCCCACAGGGGAAGTTACCGGGGAGCTGTTTTTT.

This clone was observed once. V is TRBV4-2 and J is TRBJ1-1, with unresolved D. The CDR3 is 15 amino acids. V lost 1 base and J lost 0, with 9 bases in between. From germline, CDR1 is LGHNA and CDR2 YNFKEQ. The DNA of the CDR3 is TGTGCCAGCAGCCAAGCTGGGAGCCTGAACACTGAAGCTTTCTTT. This translates into CASSQAGSLNTEAFF.

The chain has TRBV21-1 and TRBJ2-7; the DNA was not used to check the table's D call, TRBD1. TRBV21-1 counts as a pseudogene. The CDR3 length is 16 residues. In DNA form, the CDR3 reads TGTGCCAGCAGCGCTAGAGGACAGGGGGGCTCTCGGGAGCAGTACTTC. Protein sequence: CASSARGQGGSREQYF.

The rearrangement uses TRBV29-1 and TRBJ2-7; 11 bases fit TRBD1. From germline, CDR1 is SQVTM and CDR2 ANQGSEA. Losses at the gene ends were 7 bases for V and 2 bases for J; bases not matched to a gene: 4. This CDR3 spans 13 amino acids. CDR3 region: CSAGTGGAYEQYF. Here the CDR3 DNA reads TGCAGCGCTGGGACAGGGGGGGCCTACGAGCAGTACTTC.

V is TRBV2 and J is TRBJ1-2, with 11 nucleotides matching TRBD1. The V and J ends lost 5 bases and 4 bases, in that order; junction bases with no gene match: 6. Germline V gene lookup returns CDR1 SNHLY and CDR2 FYNNEI. This CDR3 has 15 amino acids. The CDR3 nucleotides read TGTGCCAGCAGTAACGGACAGGGGGCCCTCTATGGCTACACCTTC. This sequence encodes CASSNGQGALYGYTF.

The rearrangement joins TRBV28 to TRBJ1-1; tentatively, D is TRBD1 (6 bases). Germline V gene sequence: CDR1 MDHEN, CDR2 SYDVKM. The CDR3 extends over 14 amino acids. Trimming removed 5 bases from V and 3 bases from J, with 13 bases in between. CDR3 DNA: TGTGCCAGCAGTACCCAGGGGATCGACACTGAAGCTTTCTTT. Translating it yields CASSTQGIDTEAFF. The whole variable domain, filled in from reference TRBV28 and TRBJ1-1, reads DVKVTQSSRYLVKRTGEKVFLECVQDMDHENMFWYRQDPGLGLRLIYFSYDVKMKEKGDIPEGYSVSREKKERFSLILESASTNQTSMYLCASSTQGIDTEAFFGQGTRLTVV.

This clone showed up just a few times. The rearrangement uses TRBV19 and TRBJ1-1; TRBD1 is a possible D gene (6 bases). The ends were cut back, 0 bases at V and 1 base at J, with 12 bases in the middle. This CDR3 region has 16 residues. Germline V gene sequence: CDR1 LNHDA, CDR2 SQIVND (reference sequence). CDR3 amino acids: CASSIDHQGTNTEAFF. Written as DNA, the CDR3 is TGTGCCAGTAGTATAGATCATCAGGGGACGAACACTGAAGCTTTCTTT.

The V gene is TRBV19, the J gene TRBJ2-1; D not certain. This CDR3 is built from 14 residues. Germline values: CDR1 LNHDA, CDR2 SQIVND (reference sequence). V lost 3 bases and J lost 9, with 15 bases in between. The CDR3 here is CASSIVPLTGEQFF. The DNA for the CDR3 is TGTGCCAGTAGTATCGTCCCGTTAACGGGTGAGCAGTTCTTC.

This chain connects TRBV28 to TRBJ2-7, with D perhaps matching TRBD1 (6 bases). V lost 2 bases to trimming and J lost 6 bases, with 17 bases between them. CDR3 length: 15 residues. Germline CDR1 MDHEN, CDR2 SYDVKM. The CDR3 spells CASSLIRPTGTEQYF. The CDR3 DNA reads as TGTGCCAGCAGTTTAATCCGACCGACAGGCACCGAGCAGTACTTC.

The rearrangement links TRBV19 to TRBJ2-7; tentatively, D is TRBD2 (6 bases). The CDR3 sequence is 14 residues long. CDR1 is LNHDA and CDR2 is SQIVND in the germline V gene (reference sequence). Trimming took 5 bases from V and 4 from J, leaving 15 bases between them. The CDR3 region has the DNA TGTGCCAGTAGTTTTGGAGGGGCCCCTTACGAGCAGTACTTC. It translates to CASSFGGAPYEQYF.

This chain joins TRBV28 and TRBJ2-7; tentative D call: TRBD2 (5 bases). Germline-derived CDR1 and CDR2 are MDHEN and SYDVKM. Trimming removed 6 bases from V and 0 bases from J, with 15 bases in between. The CDR3 extends over 15 amino acids. CDR3 coding DNA: TGTGCCAGCAGGTCGGGTAGCGCGAGCTCCTACGAGCAGTACTTC. Protein product: CASRSGSASSYEQYF.

V is TRBV6-5 and J is TRBJ1-4, with D possibly TRBD1 on 5 matching bases. V lost 5 bases and J lost 5, with 12 bases in between. The CDR3 spans 14 residues. Germline-derived CDR1 and CDR2 are MNHEY and SVGAGI. The CDR3 region has the DNA TGTGCCAGCAGTGAAGGGACTCAGAATGAAAAACTGTTTTTT. Protein product: CASSEGTQNEKLFF.

The V call is TRBV6-6, the J call TRBJ2-2; D is possibly TRBD2 (6 bases). Germline lookup yields CDR1 MNHNY and CDR2 SVGAGI (reference sequence). V lost 2 bases and J lost 3, with 10 bases in between. CDR3 length: 15 amino acids. This CDR3 is CASSYIGGDTGELFF. As DNA, the CDR3 is TGTGCCAGCAGTTACATAGGAGGGGACACCGGGGAGCTGTTTTTT.

V is TRBV11-3 and J is TRBJ2-5; D is uncertain. This CDR3 has 14 residues. The ends were cut back, 2 bases at V and 2 bases at J, with 9 bases in the middle. The V gene's germline CDR1 is SGHNT and CDR2 YENEEA. CDR3 DNA sequence: TGTGCCAGCAGCTTAAGAGGAAAACAAGAGACCCAGTACTTC. Translated, it gives CASSLRGKQETQYF.